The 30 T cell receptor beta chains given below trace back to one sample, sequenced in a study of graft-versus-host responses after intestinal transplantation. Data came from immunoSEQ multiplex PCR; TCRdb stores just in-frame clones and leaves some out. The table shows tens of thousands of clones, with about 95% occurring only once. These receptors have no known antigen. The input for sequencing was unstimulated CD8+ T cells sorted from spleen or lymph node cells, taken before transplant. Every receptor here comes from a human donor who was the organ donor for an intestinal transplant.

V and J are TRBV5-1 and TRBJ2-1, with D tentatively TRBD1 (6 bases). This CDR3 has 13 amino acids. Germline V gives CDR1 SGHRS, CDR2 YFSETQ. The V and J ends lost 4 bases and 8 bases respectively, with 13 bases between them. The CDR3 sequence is CASSPPGADEQFF. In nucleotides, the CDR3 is TGCGCCAGCAGCCCCCCAGGGGCGGATGAGCAGTTCTTC.

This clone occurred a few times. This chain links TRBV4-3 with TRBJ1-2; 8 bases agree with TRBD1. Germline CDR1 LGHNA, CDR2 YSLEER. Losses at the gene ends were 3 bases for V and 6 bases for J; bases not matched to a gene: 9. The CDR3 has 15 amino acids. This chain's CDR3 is CASSQTDRVDHGYTF. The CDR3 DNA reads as TGCGCCAGCAGCCAGACGGACAGGGTGGACCATGGCTACACCTTC.

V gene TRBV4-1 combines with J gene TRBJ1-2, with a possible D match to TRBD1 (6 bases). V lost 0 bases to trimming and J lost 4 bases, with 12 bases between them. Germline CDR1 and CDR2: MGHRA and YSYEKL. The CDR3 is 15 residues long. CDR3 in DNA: TGCGCCAGCAGCCAAGATGGGGGGCTCGGCTATGGCTACACCTTC. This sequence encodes CASSQDGGLGYGYTF.

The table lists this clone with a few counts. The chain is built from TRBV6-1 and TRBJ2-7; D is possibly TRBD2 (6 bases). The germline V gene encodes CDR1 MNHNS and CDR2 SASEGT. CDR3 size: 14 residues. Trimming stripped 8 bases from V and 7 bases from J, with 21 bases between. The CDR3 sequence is CASGRGMGAGEQYF. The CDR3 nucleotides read TGTGCCAGCGGACGGGGGATGGGAGCTGGGGAGCAGTACTTC.

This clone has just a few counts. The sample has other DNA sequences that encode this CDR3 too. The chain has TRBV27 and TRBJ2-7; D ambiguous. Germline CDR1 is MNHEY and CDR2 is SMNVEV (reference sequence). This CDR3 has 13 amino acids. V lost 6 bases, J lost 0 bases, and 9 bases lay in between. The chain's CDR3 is CASSLDNSYEQYF. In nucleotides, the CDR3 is TGTGCCAGCAGCCTCGACAACTCCTACGAGCAGTACTTC.

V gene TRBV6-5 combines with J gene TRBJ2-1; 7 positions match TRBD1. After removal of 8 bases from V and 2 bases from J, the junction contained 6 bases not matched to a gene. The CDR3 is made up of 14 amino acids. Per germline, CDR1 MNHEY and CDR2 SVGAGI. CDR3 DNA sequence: TGTGCCAGCCGATTAACAGGGGCCTACAATGAGCAGTTCTTC. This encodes CASRLTGAYNEQFF.

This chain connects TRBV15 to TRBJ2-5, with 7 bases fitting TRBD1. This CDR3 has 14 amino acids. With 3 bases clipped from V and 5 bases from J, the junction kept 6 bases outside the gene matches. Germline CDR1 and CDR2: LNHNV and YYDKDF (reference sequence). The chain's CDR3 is CATSSRQGTETQYF. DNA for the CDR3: TGTGCCACCAGCAGCAGACAGGGAACGGAGACCCAGTACTTC. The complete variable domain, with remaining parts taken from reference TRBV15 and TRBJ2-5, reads DAMVIQNPRYQVTQFGKPVTLSCSQTLNHNVMYWYQQKSSQAPKLLFHYYDKDFNNEADTPDNFQSRRPNTSFCFLDIRSPGLGDTAMYLCATSSRQGTETQYFGPGTRLLVL.

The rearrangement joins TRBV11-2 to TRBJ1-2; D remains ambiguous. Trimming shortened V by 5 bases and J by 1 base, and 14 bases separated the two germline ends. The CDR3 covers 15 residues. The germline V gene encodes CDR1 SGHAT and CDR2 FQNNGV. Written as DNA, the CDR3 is TGTGCCAGCAGCCCGAGAGCAGTGTTTAACTATGGCTACACCTTC. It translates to CASSPRAVFNYGYTF. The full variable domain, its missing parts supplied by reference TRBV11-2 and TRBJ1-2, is EAGVAQSPRYKIIEKRQSVAFWCNPISGHATLYWYQQILGQGPKLLIQFQNNGVVDDSQLPKDRFSAERLKGVDSTLKIQPAKLEDSAVYLCASSPRAVFNYGYTFGSGTRLTVV.

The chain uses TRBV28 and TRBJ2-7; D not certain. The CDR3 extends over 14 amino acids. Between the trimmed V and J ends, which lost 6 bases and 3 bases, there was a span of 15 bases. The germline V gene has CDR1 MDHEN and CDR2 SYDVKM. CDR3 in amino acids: CASSAQWQFYEQYF. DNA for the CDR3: TGTGCCAGCAGCGCCCAGTGGCAGTTCTACGAGCAGTACTTC.

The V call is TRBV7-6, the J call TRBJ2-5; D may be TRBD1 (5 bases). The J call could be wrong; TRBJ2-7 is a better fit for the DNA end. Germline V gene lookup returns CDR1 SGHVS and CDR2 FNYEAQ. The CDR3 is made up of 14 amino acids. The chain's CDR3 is CASSLGGGSYEQYF. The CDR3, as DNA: TGTGCCAGCAGCTTAGGGGGCGGTTCCTACGAGCAGTACTTC.

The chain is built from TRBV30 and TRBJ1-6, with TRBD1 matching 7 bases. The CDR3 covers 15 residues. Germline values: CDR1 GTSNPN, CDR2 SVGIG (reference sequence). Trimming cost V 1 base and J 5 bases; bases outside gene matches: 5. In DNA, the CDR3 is TGTGCCTGGAGTGATGGGACAGCAAATAATTCACCCCTCCACTTT. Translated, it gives CAWSDGTANNSPLHF.

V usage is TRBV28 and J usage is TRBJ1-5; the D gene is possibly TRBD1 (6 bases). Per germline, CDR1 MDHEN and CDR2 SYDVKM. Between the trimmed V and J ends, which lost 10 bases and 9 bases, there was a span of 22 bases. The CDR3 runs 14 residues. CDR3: CATEAGTRERPQHF. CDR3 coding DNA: TGTGCCACGGAAGCCGGGACACGGGAACGGCCCCAGCATTTT.

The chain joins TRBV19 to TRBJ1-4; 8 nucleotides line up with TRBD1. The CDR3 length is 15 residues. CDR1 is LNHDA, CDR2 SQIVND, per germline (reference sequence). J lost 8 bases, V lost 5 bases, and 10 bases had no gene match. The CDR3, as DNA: TGTGCCAGTAGTGCAACCGGGACAGGAAACGAAAAACTGTTTTTT. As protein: CASSATGTGNEKLFF.

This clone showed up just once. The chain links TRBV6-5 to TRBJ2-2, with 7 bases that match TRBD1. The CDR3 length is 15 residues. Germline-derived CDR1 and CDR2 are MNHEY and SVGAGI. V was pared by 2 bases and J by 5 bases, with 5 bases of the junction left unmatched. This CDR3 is CASSYLATGTGELFF. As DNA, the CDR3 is TGTGCCAGCAGTTACCTTGCGACAGGGACCGGGGAGCTGTTTTTT.

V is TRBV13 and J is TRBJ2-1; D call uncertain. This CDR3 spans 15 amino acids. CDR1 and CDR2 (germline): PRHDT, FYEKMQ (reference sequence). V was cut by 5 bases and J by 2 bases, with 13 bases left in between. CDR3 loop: CASSRWTQTYNEQFF. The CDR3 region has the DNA TGTGCCAGCAGCCGATGGACCCAAACCTACAATGAGCAGTTCTTC.

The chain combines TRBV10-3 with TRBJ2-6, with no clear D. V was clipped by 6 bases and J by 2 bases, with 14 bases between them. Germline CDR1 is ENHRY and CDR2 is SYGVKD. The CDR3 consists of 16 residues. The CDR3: CAISPPDGAGANVLTF. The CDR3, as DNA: TGTGCCATCAGCCCCCCCGACGGAGCTGGGGCCAACGTCCTGACTTTC.

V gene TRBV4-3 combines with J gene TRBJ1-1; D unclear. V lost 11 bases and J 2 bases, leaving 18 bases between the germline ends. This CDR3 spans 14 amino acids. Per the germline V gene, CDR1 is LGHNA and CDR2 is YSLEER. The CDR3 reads CASTQSLGNTEAFF. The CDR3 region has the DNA TGCGCCTCCACACAAAGTTTGGGAAACACTGAAGCTTTCTTT.

The CDR3 coding sequence is TGTGCCAGCACCCCGGGGGGTGCTAACTATGGCTACACCTTC. This translates into CASTPGGANYGYTF. The chain is built from TRBV27 and TRBJ1-2; a possible D gene is TRBD1 (5 bases). The length of the CDR3 is 14 residues. Trimming pared 7 bases from V and 0 bases from J, leaving 12 bases between. Germline lookup yields CDR1 MNHEY and CDR2 SMNVEV (reference sequence).

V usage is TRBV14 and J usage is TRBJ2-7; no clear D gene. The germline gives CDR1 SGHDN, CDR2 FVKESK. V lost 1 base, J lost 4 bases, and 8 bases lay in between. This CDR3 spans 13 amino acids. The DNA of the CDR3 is TGTGCCAGCAGCCAAGGATATTTGTACGAGCAGTACTTC. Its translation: CASSQGYLYEQYF. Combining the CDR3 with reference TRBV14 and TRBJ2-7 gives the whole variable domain EAGVTQFPSHSVIEKGQTVTLRCDPISGHDNLYWYRRVMGKEIKFLLHFVKESKQDESGMPNNRFLAERTGGTYSTLKVQPAELEDSGVYFCASSQGYLYEQYFGPGTRLTVT.

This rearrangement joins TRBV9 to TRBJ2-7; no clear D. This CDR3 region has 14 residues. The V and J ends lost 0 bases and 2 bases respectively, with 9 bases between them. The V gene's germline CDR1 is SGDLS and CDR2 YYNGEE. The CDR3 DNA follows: TGTGCCAGCAGCGTAGCGGGTGGTCCCTACGAGCAGTACTTC. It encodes CASSVAGGPYEQYF. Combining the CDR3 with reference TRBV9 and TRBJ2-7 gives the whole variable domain DSGVTQTPKHLITATGQRVTLRCSPRSGDLSVYWYQQSLDQGLQFLIQYYNGEERAKGNILERFSAQQFPDLHSELNLSSLELGDSALYFCASSVAGGPYEQYFGPGTRLTVT.

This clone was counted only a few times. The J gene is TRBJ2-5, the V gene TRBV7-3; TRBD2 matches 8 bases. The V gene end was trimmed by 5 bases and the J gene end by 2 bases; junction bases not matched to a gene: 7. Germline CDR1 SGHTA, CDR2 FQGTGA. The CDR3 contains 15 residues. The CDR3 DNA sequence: TGTGCCAGCAGCCCCGGGGGGGGTACGCAAGAGACCCAGTACTTC. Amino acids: CASSPGGGTQETQYF.

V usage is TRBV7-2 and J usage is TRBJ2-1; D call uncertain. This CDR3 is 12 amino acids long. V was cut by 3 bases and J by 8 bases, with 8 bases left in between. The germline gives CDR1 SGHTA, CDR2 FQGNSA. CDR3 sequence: CASSFPKDEQFF. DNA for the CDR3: TGTGCCAGCAGCTTCCCGAAGGATGAGCAGTTCTTC.

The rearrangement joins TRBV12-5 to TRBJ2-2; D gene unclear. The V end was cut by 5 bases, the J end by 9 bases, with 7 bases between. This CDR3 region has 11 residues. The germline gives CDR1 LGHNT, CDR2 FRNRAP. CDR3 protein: CASGGVRELFF. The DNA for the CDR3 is TGTGCTAGTGGTGGTGTGCGGGAGCTGTTTTTT.

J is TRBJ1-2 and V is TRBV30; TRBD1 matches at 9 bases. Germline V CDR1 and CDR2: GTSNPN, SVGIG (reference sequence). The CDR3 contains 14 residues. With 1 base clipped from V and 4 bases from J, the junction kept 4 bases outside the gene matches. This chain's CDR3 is CAWSDGQGPYGYTF. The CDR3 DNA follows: TGTGCCTGGAGTGATGGACAGGGGCCCTATGGCTACACCTTC.

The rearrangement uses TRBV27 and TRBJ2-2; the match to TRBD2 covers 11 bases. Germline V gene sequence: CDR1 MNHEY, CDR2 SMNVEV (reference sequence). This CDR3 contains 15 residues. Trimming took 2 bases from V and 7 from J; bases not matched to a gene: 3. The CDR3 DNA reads TGTGCCAGCAGTTTACTAGCGGGGGGAGACGGGGAGCTGTTTTTT. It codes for CASSLLAGGDGELFF.

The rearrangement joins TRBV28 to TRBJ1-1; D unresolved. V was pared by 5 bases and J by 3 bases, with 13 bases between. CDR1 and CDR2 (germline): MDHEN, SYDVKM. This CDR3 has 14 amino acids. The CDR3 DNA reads TGTGCCAGCAGTGTAGGGCCCGAGGACACTGAAGCTTTCTTT. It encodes CASSVGPEDTEAFF.

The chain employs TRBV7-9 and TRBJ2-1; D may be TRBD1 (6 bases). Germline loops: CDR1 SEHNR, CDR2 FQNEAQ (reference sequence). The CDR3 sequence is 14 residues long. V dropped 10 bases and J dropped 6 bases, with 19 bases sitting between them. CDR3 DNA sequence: TGTGCCACCTCAGGGGTTGGGGTGGGCAATGAGCAGTTCTTC. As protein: CATSGVGVGNEQFF.

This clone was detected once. CDR3 amino acids: CASSYSTGGADGYTF. In DNA form, the CDR3 reads TGTGCCAGCAGTTACTCGACAGGGGGCGCGGATGGCTACACCTTC. The J gene is TRBJ1-2, the V gene TRBV6-6, with 10 positions matching TRBD1. Per germline, CDR1 MNHNY and CDR2 SVGAGI (reference sequence). The CDR3 sequence is 15 residues long. V shed 0 bases, J shed 6 bases, and the junction held 4 bases outside the gene matches.

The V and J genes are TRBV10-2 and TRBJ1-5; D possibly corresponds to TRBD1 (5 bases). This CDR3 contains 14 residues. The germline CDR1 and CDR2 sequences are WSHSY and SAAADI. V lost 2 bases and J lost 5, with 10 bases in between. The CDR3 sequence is CASSEGGADQPQHF. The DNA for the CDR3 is TGCGCCAGCAGTGAGGGCGGGGCGGATCAGCCCCAGCATTTT.

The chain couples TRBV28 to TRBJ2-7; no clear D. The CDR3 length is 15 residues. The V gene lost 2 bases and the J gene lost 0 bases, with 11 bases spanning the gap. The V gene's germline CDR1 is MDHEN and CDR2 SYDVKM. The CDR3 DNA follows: TGTGCCAGCAGTTTACGGACCCAGAGCTCCTACGAGCAGTACTTC. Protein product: CASSLRTQSSYEQYF.